This T cell receptor (beta chain) derives from a study of T cells expressing NK-cell markers (TCRdb year 2020). Regarding the study in general: Seven to nine donors provided sorted CD3+CD56+NKG2C+, CD3+CD56+NKG2C- and CD3+CD56-NKG2C+ T-cell subsets, whose TCR beta-chain repertoires were profiled. Illumina HiSeq 2000/2500, MiSeq or NextSeq was used to sequence libraries as 2 x 150 bp reads. The eight sequenced donors were randomly selected healthy volunteers, three men and five women. Seven of the eight sequenced donors were HCMV-seropositive and one was HCMV-seronegative.

Remarks on this clonotype: The clone's antigen remains unknown.

HCMV serostatus was determined by detecting HCMV-specific IgG in serum with a commercial ELISA kit. Peripheral blood mononuclear cells were isolated from blood by Ficoll density gradient centrifugation. Sequencing instrument: Illumina HiSeq 2000. 5'RACE template switching, by which a universal primer site and unique molecular identifiers were added, was used to make TCR beta cDNA libraries. Priming for cDNA synthesis came from the TCR beta constant segment, and two successive PCR amplification steps followed. The authors' analysis ran thus. MIGEC was used to demultiplex reads and group reads by UMI, and MiTCR was used to assemble and quantify clonotypes. To remove erroneous sequences, TCR cDNA sequences were retained only when supported by two or more reads. The tcR package was used for downstream repertoire analysis, and clonotypes were matched between fractions using CDR3 nucleotide sequence together with V segment. VDJmatch was used to annotate antigen specificity against VDJdb, with one amino acid substitution in CDR3 permitted. TCRdb reprocessed the public reads and reports one entry per CDR3 protein sequence, without DNA. What appears here as the V and J calls and clone size reflects TCRdb's work, not the paper's. The table for this sample shows about 550,000 distinct CDR3 sequences. Jointly, the top ten make up about 3.6% of the sample.

The research as a whole found: In more than five donors, the dominant CD3+CD56+NKG2C+ clonotypes were found to rank among the top 10 CD8+ clonotypes and to make up about 1.0-7.5% of CD8+ T cells. Those dominant clonotypes were again the most abundant among CD3+CD56-NKG2C+ cells in a few donors, at roughly 25-65%. Whether the expanded NKG2C-expressing T cell clones were specific for HCMV antigens remained unclear.

Sequenced material: blood T cells: a sorted CD56 or NKG2C T cell subset, CD4+ or CD8+ T cells, or bulk PBMC T cells (not recorded which). The TCR comes from a man aged 18 to 30 in good health. Donor details come from another sample of the same person, matched by shared clones.

The CDR3 protein sequence reads: CASSLRSQGETQYF. The rearranged chain carries TRBV12-3 or TRBV12-4 and TRBJ2-5; the TCRdb call, TRBD1, lacks DNA for checking. The CDR3 goes from the cysteine to the phenylalanine over 14 residues. A DNA sequence was not provided.